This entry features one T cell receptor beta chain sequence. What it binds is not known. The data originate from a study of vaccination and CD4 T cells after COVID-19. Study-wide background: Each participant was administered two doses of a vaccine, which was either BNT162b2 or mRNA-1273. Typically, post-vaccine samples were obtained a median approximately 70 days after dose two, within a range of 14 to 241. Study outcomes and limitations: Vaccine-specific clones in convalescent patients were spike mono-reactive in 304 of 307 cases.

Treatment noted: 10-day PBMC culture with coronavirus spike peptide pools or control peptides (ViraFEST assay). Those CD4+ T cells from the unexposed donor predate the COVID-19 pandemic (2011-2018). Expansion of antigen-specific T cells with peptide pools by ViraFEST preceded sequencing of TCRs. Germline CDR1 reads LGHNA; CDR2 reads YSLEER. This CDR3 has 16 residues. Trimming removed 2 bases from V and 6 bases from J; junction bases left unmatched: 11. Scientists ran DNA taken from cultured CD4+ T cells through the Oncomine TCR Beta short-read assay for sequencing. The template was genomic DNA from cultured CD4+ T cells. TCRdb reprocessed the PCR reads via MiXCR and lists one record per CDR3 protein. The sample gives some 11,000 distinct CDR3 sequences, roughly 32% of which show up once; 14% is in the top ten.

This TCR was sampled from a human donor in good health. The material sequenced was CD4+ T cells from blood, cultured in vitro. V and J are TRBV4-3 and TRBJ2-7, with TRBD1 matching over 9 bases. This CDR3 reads CASSQTFGTGGSEQYF. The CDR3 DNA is TGCGCCAGCAGCCAAACGTTTGGCACAGGGGGCTCCGAGCAGTACTTC.